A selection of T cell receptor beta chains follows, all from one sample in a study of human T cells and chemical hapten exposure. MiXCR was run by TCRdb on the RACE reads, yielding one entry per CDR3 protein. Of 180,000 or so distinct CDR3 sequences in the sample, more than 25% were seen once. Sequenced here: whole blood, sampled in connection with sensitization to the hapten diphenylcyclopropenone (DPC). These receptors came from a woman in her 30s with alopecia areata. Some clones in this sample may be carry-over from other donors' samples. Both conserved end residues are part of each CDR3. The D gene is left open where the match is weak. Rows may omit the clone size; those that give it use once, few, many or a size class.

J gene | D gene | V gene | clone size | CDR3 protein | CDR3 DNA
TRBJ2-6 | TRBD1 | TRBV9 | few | CASSVALGQGAGANVLTF | TGTGCCAGCAGCGTAGCCCTGGGACAGGGGGCTGGGGCCAACGTCCTGACTTTC
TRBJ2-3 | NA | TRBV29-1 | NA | CSVEPPGQTDTQYF | TGCAGCGTTGAACCCCCAGGGCAGACAGATACGCAGTATTTT
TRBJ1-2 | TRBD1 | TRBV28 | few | CASSARQGAMGGYTF | TGTGCCAGCAGTGCAAGACAGGGGGCGATGGGCGGCTACACCTTC
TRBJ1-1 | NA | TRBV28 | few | CASSPLFPEAFF | TGTGCCAGCAGTCCCCTTTTTCCCGAAGCTTTCTTT
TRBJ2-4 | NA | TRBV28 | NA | CASVTGSKNIQYF | TGTGCCAGCGTAACAGGGTCCAAAAACATTCAGTACTTC
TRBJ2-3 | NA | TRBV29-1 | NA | CGTVTVDTQYF | TGCGGGACCGTAACGGTGGATACGCAGTATTTT
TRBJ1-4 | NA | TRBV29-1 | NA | CSVELADEKLFF | TGCAGCGTTGAATTGGCAGATGAAAAACTGTTTTTT
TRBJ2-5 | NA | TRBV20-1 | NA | CSATGDAQETQYF | TGCAGTGCTACAGGGGACGCACAAGAGACCCAGTACTTC
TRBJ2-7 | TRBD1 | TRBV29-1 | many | CSVEQGAYEQYF | TGCAGCGTTGAGCAGGGGGCCTACGAGCAGTACTTC
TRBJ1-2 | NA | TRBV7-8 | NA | CASSYQLFNYGYTF | TGTGCCAGCAGCTACCAGCTTTTTAACTATGGCTACACCTTC
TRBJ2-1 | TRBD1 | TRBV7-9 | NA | CASSPRTGLYNEQFF | TGTGCCAGCAGCCCTCGGACAGGGCTTTACAATGAGCAGTTCTTC
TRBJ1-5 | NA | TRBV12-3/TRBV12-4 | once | CASNGPVSNQPQHF | TGTGCCAGCAACGGACCCGTTAGCAATCAGCCCCAGCATTTT
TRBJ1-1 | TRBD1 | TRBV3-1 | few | CASSRGLGQGGPEAFF | TGTGCCAGCAGCCGAGGGCTGGGACAAGGGGGCCCTGAAGCTTTCTTT
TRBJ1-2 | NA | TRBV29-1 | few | CSVVWVDYGYTF | TGCAGCGTTGTCTGGGTGGACTATGGCTACACCTTC
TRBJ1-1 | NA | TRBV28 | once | CASSLVGYDTEAFF | TGTGCCAGCAGTTTAGTGGGTTACGACACTGAAGCTTTCTTT
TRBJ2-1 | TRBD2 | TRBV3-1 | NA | CASSLGTSDFEQFF | TGTGCCAGCAGCCTCGGGACTAGCGATTTTGAGCAGTTCTTC
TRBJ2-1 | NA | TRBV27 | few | CASSLRQGGFNEQFF | TGTGCCAGCAGTTTACGTCAGGGGGGGTTCAATGAGCAGTTCTTC
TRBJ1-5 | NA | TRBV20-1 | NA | CSARTDYSNQPQHF | TGCAGTGCTCGGACGGATTATAGCAATCAGCCCCAGCATTTT
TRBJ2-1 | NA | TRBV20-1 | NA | CSASRPIFSSYNEQFF | TGCAGTGCTAGTAGACCGATCTTTAGCTCCTACAATGAGCAGTTCTTC
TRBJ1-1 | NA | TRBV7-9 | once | CASSVREGTEAFF | TGTGCCAGCAGCGTCAGGGAAGGCACTGAAGCTTTCTTT
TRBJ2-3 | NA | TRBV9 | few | CASSPQTMSDAQYF | TGTGCCAGCAGCCCACAAACTATGTCGGACGCGCAGTATTTT
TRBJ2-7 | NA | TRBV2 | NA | CASSYQDEQYF | TGTGCCAGCAGTTACCAGGACGAGCAGTACTTC
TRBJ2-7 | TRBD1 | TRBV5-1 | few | CASSLGDRAYEQYF | TGCGCCAGCAGCTTGGGGGACAGGGCCTACGAGCAGTACTTC
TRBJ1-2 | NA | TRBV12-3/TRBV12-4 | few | CASSFFNFSENGYTF | TGTGCCAGCAGTTTCTTTAATTTTTCAGAAAATGGCTACACCTTC
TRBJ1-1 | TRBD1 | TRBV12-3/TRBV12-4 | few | CASSLTGDTEAFF | TGTGCCAGCAGTTTGACAGGGGACACTGAAGCTTTCTTT
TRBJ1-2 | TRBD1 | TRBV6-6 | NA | CASSYDRAGYTF | TGTGCCAGCAGTTATGACAGGGCTGGCTACACCTTC
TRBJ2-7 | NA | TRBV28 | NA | CASSSVPSYEQYF | TGTGCCAGCAGCTCCGTCCCCTCCTACGAGCAGTACTTC
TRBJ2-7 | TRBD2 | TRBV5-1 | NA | CASSLVLAGGRQYF | TGCGCCAGCAGCTTGGTTCTAGCGGGAGGGAGGCAGTACTTC
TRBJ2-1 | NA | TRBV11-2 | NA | CASSFNEANEQFF | TGTGCCAGCAGCTTCAACGAGGCCAATGAGCAGTTCTTC
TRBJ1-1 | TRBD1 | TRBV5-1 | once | CASSSGQGASSSTEAFF | TGCGCCAGCAGCTCGGGACAGGGGGCCAGTTCTAGCACTGAAGCTTTCTTT
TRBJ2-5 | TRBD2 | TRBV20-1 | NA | CSARKQTSGQETQYF | TGCAGTGCTAGAAAGCAGACTAGCGGACAAGAGACCCAGTACTTC
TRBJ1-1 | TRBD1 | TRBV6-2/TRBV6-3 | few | CASNFLADRGLMNTEAFF | TGTGCCAGCAATTTCTTGGCGGACAGGGGCCTCATGAACACTGAAGCTTTCTTT
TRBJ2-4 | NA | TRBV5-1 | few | CASSPPRGLAKNIQYF | TGCGCCAGCAGCCCGCCGCGAGGGTTAGCCAAAAACATTCAGTACTTC
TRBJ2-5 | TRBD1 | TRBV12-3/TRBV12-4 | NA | CASSFSWGQETQYF | TGTGCCAGCAGTTTTAGCTGGGGACAGGAGACCCAGTACTTC
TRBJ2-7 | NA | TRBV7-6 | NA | CASSARQGLETYEQYF | TGTGCCAGCAGCGCGAGACAGGGACTGGAAACCTACGAGCAGTACTTC
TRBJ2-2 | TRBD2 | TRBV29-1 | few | CSVNLLAGNTGELFF | TGCAGCGTGAACCTTCTAGCGGGGAACACCGGGGAGCTGTTTTTT
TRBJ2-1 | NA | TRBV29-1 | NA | CSALGGAPNEQFF | TGCAGCGCCCTGGGTGGGGCCCCCAATGAGCAGTTCTTC
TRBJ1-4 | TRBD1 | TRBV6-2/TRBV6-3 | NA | CASSSSGTVGEKLFF | TGTGCCAGCAGTTCCTCCGGGACAGTCGGTGAAAAACTGTTTTTT
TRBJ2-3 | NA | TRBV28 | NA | CASRVGITDTQYF | TGTGCCAGCAGGGTGGGGATCACAGATACGCAGTATTTT
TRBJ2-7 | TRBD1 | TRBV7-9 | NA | CASSFTGTGTYEQYF | TGTGCCAGCAGTTTTACCGGGACAGGGACCTACGAGCAGTACTTC
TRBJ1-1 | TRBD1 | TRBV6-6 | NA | CASRPGTGYTEAFF | TGTGCCAGCAGACCCGGGACAGGGTACACTGAAGCTTTCTTT
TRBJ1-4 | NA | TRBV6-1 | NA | CASSEHPTGQNEKLFF | TGTGCCAGCAGTGAACACCCAACAGGGCAGAATGAAAAACTGTTTTTT
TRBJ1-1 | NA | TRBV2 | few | CASSEALLGLNAFF | TGTGCCAGCAGTGAAGCGTTATTGGGGCTTAATGCTTTCTTT
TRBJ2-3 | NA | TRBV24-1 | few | CATRDLTDTQYF | TGTGCCACCAGAGACCTCACAGATACGCAGTATTTT
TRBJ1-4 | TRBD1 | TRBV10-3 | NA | CATEDRDNEKLFF | TGTGCCACCGAGGACAGGGATAATGAAAAACTGTTTTTT
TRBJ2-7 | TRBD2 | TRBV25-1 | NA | CASSESSGRYEQYF | TGTGCCAGCAGTGAATCTAGCGGGAGGTACGAGCAGTACTTC
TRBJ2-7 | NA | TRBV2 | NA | CASSEDRMTQGYF | TGTGCCAGCAGTGAAGATCGTATGACACAGGGGTACTTC
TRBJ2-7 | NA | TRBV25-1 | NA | CASSEGRRNYEQYF | TGTGCCAGCAGTGAGGGAAGGAGGAACTACGAGCAGTACTTC
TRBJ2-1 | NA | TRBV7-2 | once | CASSPHPLANEQFF | TGTGCCAGCAGCCCCCACCCGCTCGCCAATGAGCAGTTCTTC
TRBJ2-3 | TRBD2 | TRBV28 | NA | CASYEPGGRRADTQYF | TGTGCCAGCTATGAACCCGGGGGGAGGAGGGCAGATACGCAGTATTTT